This TCR beta chain was identified in a study of T cell changes during pregnancy in multiple sclerosis. Clones were read by immunoSEQ multiplex PCR, and TCRdb kept only the in-frame ones, dropping some. This table holds some 120,000 clones, 90% to 95% found once. This sample comprised peripheral blood, obtained in the third trimester of pregnancy. The TCR sequence derives from a female donor with multiple sclerosis, enrolled in a pregnancy study.

The CDR3 DNA sequence: TGTGCCAGCAGCTTCCGGGACAACCAAGAGACCCAGTACTTC. Residues: CASSFRDNQETQYF. The chain is built from TRBV5-4 and TRBJ2-5; D might be TRBD1 (6 bases). Germline CDR1 is SGHNT and CDR2 is YYREEE (reference sequence). V was pared by 2 bases and J by 0 bases, with 8 bases between. This CDR3 contains 14 residues.